This paragraph reports one T cell receptor (beta chain). Many counts were recorded for this clonotype. The antigen it recognizes is unknown. No base quality values were provided; no much bigger clone lies one nucleotide off. This sample was included in a study of breast tumors, draining lymph nodes, adjacent tissues (dated by TCRdb to 2016 to 2017). As for the study more broadly: Breast cancer patients provided tumor, adjacent nontumor tissue and axillary lymph nodes, and the study compared the TCR beta repertoires across these three sources. The study aimed to assess the relationships and possible T-cell exchange between tumor, surrounding tissue and draining lymph node repertoires in human breast cancer. Overall study outcomes, separate from this receptor: The data were considered consistent with most tumor T cells being derived from the lymph node and subsequently expanding within tumor tissue. The similarity between tumor and nontumor tissue repertoires was significantly greater in luminal-like breast cancer than in basal-like breast cancer. The conclusion that tumor T cells originate in lymph nodes was framed as consistent with a hypothesis rather than directly demonstrated. Tumors showed preferential V and J gene usage, and their T-cell repertoire diversity fell below that of lymph nodes yet above that of nontumor tissue.

Sequenced on an Illumina HiSeq 2000. Multiplex PCR amplification was used to build the TCR beta chain libraries. High-throughput sequencing was used to analyze the amplified TCR beta chain products. TCRdb reran the public reads through fastp at Q25 and MiXCR, keeping productive beta chains. Under each unique CDR3 protein, matching rows form one entry showing the most common genes and DNA. The sample table shows 26,000 or so distinct CDR3 sequences, and less than 25% are seen once. The top ten clones comprise roughly 14% of the sample. V is pruned by 3 bases and J by 2 bases, leaving 17 bases of the junction without a gene match. CDR1 and CDR2, looked up from the germline V gene, are ENHRY and SYGVKD. The CDR3 runs 19 residues from the cysteine to the phenylalanine. Only the CDR3 region is kept as DNA, spanning 57 bases read in frame from base 1.

The sample consisted of breast tumor tissue. The sequence came from a female donor with breast cancer. Some clones in this sample may be carry-over from other donors' samples. The V and J segments used are TRBV10-3 and TRBJ2-7; TRBD1 agrees with 9 junctional bases. The DNA sequence is as follows: TGTGCCATCAGTGATAACTTGGGACAGGGAGGAGGTATTCCCTACGAGCAGTACTTC. Translation gives CAISDNLGQGGGIPYEQYF.